This T cell receptor beta chain was documented in a study of shared clonotypes between healthy human individuals. Broader study findings: Across four donors, naive CD4 shared roughly 5.2%, naive CD8 approximately 3.5%, memory CD4 more than 2%, memory CD8 roughly 0.37%.

Points on this clone: The antigen is unknown.

Generated by immunoSEQ multiplex PCR, the TCRdb table keeps only in-frame clones and is missing some. The sample shows about 590,000 clones, around 95% of them seen only once. CD45RO negativity and positive selection for CCR7 defined naive CD8 cells, a population that excluded terminally differentiated effector memory CD45RA+ cells. Caucasian adults living in Nashville, Tennessee, provided all samples. The CDR3 consists of 16 residues. Germline V gene sequence: CDR1 SGHRS, CDR2 YFSETQ. V was trimmed by 2 bases and J by 2 bases, leaving 16 bases between them. This chain uses TRBV5-1 with TRBJ2-5; D remains ambiguous. The sequenced sample consisted of naive CD8+ T cells sorted from blood. The clonotype originates from a woman between 25 and 40 years old in good health. CDR3 DNA: TGCGCCAGCAGCTTTCCGACAACGGAGCCACAAGAGACCCAGTACTTC. Translating it yields CASSFPTTEPQETQYF.